Sequencing of this TCR beta chain was carried out in a study of blood T cell repertoires in COVID-19. Study-wide context: COVID-19 samples from acute and convalescent phases originated in the United States, Italy and Spain. PBMCs, B-cell-depleted T cells, or T cells were the source of the cDNA or gDNA that made up the material.

During active infection, Seattle patients enrolled and were then monitored through disease. Source study methods: Amplification from reference gene primers served as the basis for estimated nucleated cell counts. Measured with immunoSEQ multiplex PCR; TCRdb has only the in-frame clones, and not every one. The V and J calls and clone size are taken from that table; D and trimming were inferred from the DNA. The sample lists about 97,000 clones; roughly 88% were seen once. The CDR3 runs to 13 residues. With V trimmed by 6 bases and J by 3 bases, 2 bases remained unmatched. CDR1 KGHSH and CDR2 LQKENI come from the germline V gene.

The TCR was taken from a man aged 45-65 years with COVID-19, enrolled during active disease. The rearrangement joins TRBV18 to TRBJ1-2, with 9 bases that match TRBD1. What was sequenced was peripheral blood. The CDR3 reads CASSGDRDYGYTF. The DNA for the CDR3 is TGTGCCAGCTCGGGGGACAGGGACTATGGCTACACCTTC.